What follows are 19 T cell receptor beta chains derived from one specimen sequenced in a study of ipilimumab plus nivolumab after autologous stem cell transplantation. The method was immunoSEQ multiplex PCR; TCRdb's version includes in-frame clones alone and lacks a portion of them. Of tens of thousands of clones in the sample, nearly 85% were seen once. Source: PBMCs, taken in a trial of ipilimumab plus nivolumab as post-transplant consolidation. All receptors derive from a male donor with diffuse large B-cell lymphoma.

The V and J genes are TRBV28 and TRBJ2-3; D possibly corresponds to TRBD2 (5 bases). The germline gives CDR1 MDHEN, CDR2 SYDVKM. CDR3 length equals 15 residues. The V end lost 4 bases, the J end lost 5 bases, and 16 bases lay between the germline ends. CDR3 region: CASSSPAGRVDTQYF. The DNA for the CDR3 is TGTGCCAGCAGTTCCCCCGCCGGGCGGGTAGATACGCAGTATTTT.

The chain has TRBV2 and TRBJ1-4, with no clear D. This CDR3 is 15 amino acids long. Germline values: CDR1 SNHLY, CDR2 FYNNEI. V gave up 1 base and J gave up 0 bases, with 6 bases separating them. The DNA of the CDR3 is TGTGCCAGCAGTGAAGATTTCTCAACTAATGAAAAACTGTTTTTT. This codes for CASSEDFSTNEKLFF.

This clone turned up a few times. The chain recombines TRBV6-1 with TRBJ1-1; the D is unclear. The CDR3 covers 13 residues. The germline V and J ends were trimmed by 7 bases and 2 bases, with 11 bases remaining between them. Germline loops: CDR1 MNHNS, CDR2 SASEGT. CDR3 in DNA: TGTGCCAGCACCAACCCGGTAAACACTGAAGCTTTCTTT. Its translation is CASTNPVNTEAFF.

The chain combines TRBV19 with TRBJ1-5; the D gene is possibly TRBD1 (5 bases). The V end lost 7 bases, the J end lost 6 bases, and 13 bases lay between the germline ends. The CDR3 runs to 13 residues. From germline, CDR1 is LNHDA and CDR2 SQIVND (reference sequence). As DNA, the CDR3 is TGTGCCAGTACGGGGGTGGGTGGTCAGCCCCAGCATTTT. It codes for CASTGVGGQPQHF.

The rearrangement links TRBV9 to TRBJ1-1, with D hard to call. CDR1 SGDLS and CDR2 YYNGEE come from the germline V gene. Deletions cut 0 bases from V and 6 bases from J, with 9 bases between. This CDR3 comprises 13 residues. Here the CDR3 DNA reads TGTGCCAGCAGCGTAGGGGGTGGGCCTGAAGCTTTCTTT. It yields the protein CASSVGGGPEAFF.

The chain is built from TRBV5-1 and TRBJ2-3, with D maybe TRBD2 (5 bases). The CDR3 totals 14 residues. Per germline, CDR1 SGHRS and CDR2 YFSETQ. The V end was cut by 2 bases, the J end by 4 bases, with 11 bases between. In nucleotides, the CDR3 is TGCGCCAGCAGCTTCGTCGAGGGCGCAGATACGCAGTATTTT. It specifies CASSFVEGADTQYF.

Regarding this clone: Distinct nucleotide sequences in the sample also encode this CDR3. V and J are TRBV5-1 and TRBJ2-5; TRBD2 agrees at 11 bases. Germline V lookup: CDR1 SGHRS, CDR2 YFSETQ. The length of the CDR3 is 15 residues. J was trimmed by 2 bases and V by 1 base; bases with no gene match: 1. CDR3 DNA sequence: TGCGCCAGCAGCTTGACTAGCGGGGGACAAGAGACCCAGTACTTC. Amino acids: CASSLTSGGQETQYF.

V is TRBV4-2 and J is TRBJ1-6; TRBD1 aligns across 7 bases. CDR1 is LGHNA and CDR2 is YNFKEQ in the germline V gene. This CDR3 contains 17 residues. V shed 4 bases and J 5 bases; nucleotides not matched to a gene: 11. Here the CDR3 DNA reads TGTGCCAGCAGCCTAGAACCAAAGGGACAGCATAATTCACCCCTCCACTTT. Translated: CASSLEPKGQHNSPLHF.

The V gene is TRBV10-3, the J gene TRBJ1-1; no clear D gene. Deletions cut 6 bases from V and 4 bases from J, with 15 bases between. The CDR3 consists of 14 residues. CDR1 ENHRY and CDR2 SYGVKD come from the germline V gene. The CDR3 region has the DNA TGTGCCATCAGCGAGGGCGGTAGTAGCACTGAAGCTTTCTTT. It codes for CAISEGGSSTEAFF.

This clone has only one observation. CDR3 bases: TGTGCCAGCTACAGCCTAGGGAGGAATCAGCCCCAGCATTTT. The encoded protein is CASYSLGRNQPQHF. The chain links TRBV6-1 to TRBJ1-5, with D hard to call. The CDR3 has 14 amino acids. V lost 8 bases, J lost 4 bases, and 15 bases lay in between. The germline CDR1 and CDR2 sequences are MNHNS and SASEGT.

J is TRBJ1-2 and V is TRBV6-1; the D gene is possibly TRBD1 (5 bases). There are 12 residues in the CDR3. Trimming stripped 4 bases from V and 5 bases from J, with 8 bases between. Germline CDR1 reads MNHNS; CDR2 reads SASEGT. The CDR3 coding sequence is TGTGCCAGCAGTGTCGGGGGGTATGGCTACACCTTC. Its protein is CASSVGGYGYTF.

The chain links TRBV7-2 to TRBJ1-1, with D maybe TRBD1 (6 bases). The germline V gene has CDR1 SGHTA and CDR2 FQGNSA. The V end lost 3 bases, the J end lost 4 bases, and 12 bases lay between the germline ends. The CDR3 extends over 14 amino acids. Here the CDR3 reads CASSFDRFATEAFF. The CDR3 bases are TGTGCCAGCAGCTTTGACAGGTTCGCCACTGAAGCTTTCTTT.

The chain joins TRBV6-1 to TRBJ1-2, with a possible D match to TRBD1 (5 bases). Germline V gene data show CDR1 as MNHNS and CDR2 as SASEGT. The CDR3 spans 15 residues. V was clipped by 1 base and J by 6 bases, with 15 bases between them. DNA of the CDR3: TGTGCCAGCAGTGAAGTTCACGGGGCCAGGGATGGCTACACCTTC. As protein: CASSEVHGARDGYTF.

This chain uses TRBV2 with TRBJ1-6, with D unresolved. The CDR3 extends over 12 amino acids. Trimming removed 7 bases at V and 11 bases at J, with 12 bases between. Germline CDR1 and CDR2: SNHLY and FYNNEI. CDR3 protein: CASTGESAPLHF. The CDR3 DNA sequence: TGTGCCAGCACGGGTGAAAGTGCACCCCTCCACTTT.

The V gene is TRBV6-5, the J gene TRBJ1-3; no clear D gene. V lost 2 bases and J 2 bases, leaving 7 bases between the germline ends. Germline lookup yields CDR1 MNHEY and CDR2 SVGAGI. The CDR3 is 14 residues long. The CDR3 spells CASSYRETGNTIYF. As DNA, the CDR3 is TGTGCCAGCAGTTACAGGGAGACTGGAAACACCATATATTTT.

This clone was counted a single time. V usage is TRBV4-1 and J usage is TRBJ1-2; possibly TRBD1 for D (6 bases). This CDR3 has 18 residues. The V end was cut by 5 bases, the J end by 0 bases, with 22 bases between. Germline V gene lookup returns CDR1 MGHRA and CDR2 YSYEKL. CDR3 in amino acids: CASSARGPVSSANYGYTF. Here the CDR3 DNA reads TGCGCCAGCAGCGCCAGGGGACCGGTCTCGAGCGCTAACTATGGCTACACCTTC.

The CDR3 region is CASRPGFFTNEKLFF. CDR3 coding DNA: TGTGCCAGCAGACCAGGATTTTTCACTAATGAAAAACTGTTTTTT. This rearrangement joins TRBV2 to TRBJ1-4; D uncertain. CDR1 and CDR2 from the germline V gene are SNHLY and FYNNEI. V was shortened by 6 bases and J by 2 bases, with 13 bases between the two germline ends. CDR3 size: 15 residues.

The chain joins TRBV10-2 to TRBJ2-3; D is perhaps TRBD2 (5 bases). This CDR3 comprises 11 residues. Trimming removed 6 bases from V and 4 bases from J, with 5 bases in between. Per the germline V gene, CDR1 is WSHSY and CDR2 is SAAADI. DNA for the CDR3: TGCGCCAGCAGGGGAGCAGATACGCAGTATTTT. Protein product: CASRGADTQYF.

The V call is TRBV19, the J call TRBJ2-1, with a tentative D call TRBD2 (6 bases). Germline V lookup: CDR1 LNHDA, CDR2 SQIVND (reference sequence). The CDR3 runs to 15 residues. Trimming pared 5 bases from V and 7 bases from J, leaving 18 bases between. DNA for the CDR3: TGTGCCAGTAGTCGGGACTCCCCCGCCTGGAATGAGCAGTTCTTC. Residues: CASSRDSPAWNEQFF.